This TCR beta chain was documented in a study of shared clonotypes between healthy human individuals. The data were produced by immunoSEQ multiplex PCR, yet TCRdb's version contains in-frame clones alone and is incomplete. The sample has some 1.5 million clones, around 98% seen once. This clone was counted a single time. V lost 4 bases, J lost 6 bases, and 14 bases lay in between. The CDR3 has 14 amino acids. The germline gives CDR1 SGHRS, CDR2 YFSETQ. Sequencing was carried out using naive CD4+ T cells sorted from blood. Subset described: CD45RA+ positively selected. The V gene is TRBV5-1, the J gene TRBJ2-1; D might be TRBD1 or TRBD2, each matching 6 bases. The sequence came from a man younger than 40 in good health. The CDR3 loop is CASSPGAWGNEQFF. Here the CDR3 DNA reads TGCGCCAGCAGCCCGGGGGCCTGGGGCAATGAGCAGTTCTTC.